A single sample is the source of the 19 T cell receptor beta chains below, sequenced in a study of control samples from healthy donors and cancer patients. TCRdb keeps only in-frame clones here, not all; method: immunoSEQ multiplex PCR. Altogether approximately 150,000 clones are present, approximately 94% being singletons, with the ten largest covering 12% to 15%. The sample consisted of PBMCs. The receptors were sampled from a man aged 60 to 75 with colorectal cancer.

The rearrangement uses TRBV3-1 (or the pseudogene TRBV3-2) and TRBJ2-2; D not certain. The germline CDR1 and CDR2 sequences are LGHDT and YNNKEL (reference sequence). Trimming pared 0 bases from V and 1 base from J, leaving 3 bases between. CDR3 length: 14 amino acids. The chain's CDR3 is CASSQDGNTGELFF. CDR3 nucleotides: TGTGCCAGCAGCCAAGATGGGAACACCGGGGAGCTGTTTTTT.

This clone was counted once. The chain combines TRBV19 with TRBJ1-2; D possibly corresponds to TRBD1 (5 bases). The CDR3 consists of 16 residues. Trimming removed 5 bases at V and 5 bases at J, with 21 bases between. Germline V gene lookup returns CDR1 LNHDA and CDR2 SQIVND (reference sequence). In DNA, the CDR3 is TGTGCCAGTAGTTTTAGGCCGCCGGGGGAATCTTATGGCTACACCTTC. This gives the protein CASSFRPPGESYGYTF.

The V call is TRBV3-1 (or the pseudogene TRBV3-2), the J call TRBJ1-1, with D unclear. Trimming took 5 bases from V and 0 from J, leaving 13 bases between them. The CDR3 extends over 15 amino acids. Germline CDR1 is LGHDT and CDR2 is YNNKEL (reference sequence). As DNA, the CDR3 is TGTGCCAGCAGCGCTAGTTTCGGAATGAACACTGAAGCTTTCTTT. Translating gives CASSASFGMNTEAFF.

CDR3 sequence reads: CASSLRLAGGHVTDTQYF. The CDR3 nucleotides are TGTGCCAGCAGCTTAAGGCTAGCGGGGGGGCATGTTACAGATACGCAGTATTTT. V is TRBV7-9 and J is TRBJ2-3; 12 bases match TRBD2. CDR3 length equals 18 residues. Germline V gene data show CDR1 as SEHNR and CDR2 as FQNEAQ (reference sequence). The ends lost 2 bases at V and 3 bases at J; junction bases unmatched: 9. Filled out from reference TRBV7-9 and TRBJ2-3, the complete variable domain reads DTGVSQNPRHKITKRGQNVTFRCDPISEHNRLYWYRQTLGQGPEFLTYFQNEAQLEKSRLLSDRFSAERPKGSFSTLEIQRTEQGDSAMYLCASSLRLAGGHVTDTQYFGPGTRLTVL.

CDR3 coding DNA: TGTGCCTGGAGTGCCGGGGCCACAGATACGCAGTATTTT. This sequence encodes CAWSAGATDTQYF. This chain uses TRBV30 with TRBJ2-3; D is tentatively TRBD1 or TRBD2 (5 bases each). The germline V gene has CDR1 GTSNPN and CDR2 SVGIG (reference sequence). CDR3 length: 13 amino acids. The V end was cut by 1 base, the J end by 2 bases, with 7 bases between. Looking up the rest from reference TRBV30 and TRBJ2-3 gives the full variable domain: SQTIHQWPATLVQPVGSPLSLECTVEGTSNPNLYWYRQAAGRGLQLLFYSVGIGQISSEVPQNLSASRPQDRQFILSSKKLLLSDSGFYLCAWSAGATDTQYFGPGTRLTVL.

For the CDR3, the DNA is TGCAGTGCTATGACGAACACTGAAGCTTTCTTT. As protein: CSAMTNTEAFF. The genes are TRBV20-1 and TRBJ1-1; D is ambiguous. With 4 bases removed from V and 1 base from J, the gap between germline ends came to 4 bases. Germline CDR1 DFQATT, CDR2 SNEGSKA (reference sequence). This CDR3 has 11 residues.

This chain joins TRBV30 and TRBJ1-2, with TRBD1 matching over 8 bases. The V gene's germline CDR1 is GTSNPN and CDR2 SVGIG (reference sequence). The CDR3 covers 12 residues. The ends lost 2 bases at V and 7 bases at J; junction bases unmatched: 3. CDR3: CAWSNRGFGYTF. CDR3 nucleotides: TGTGCCTGGAGTAACAGGGGGTTTGGCTACACCTTC.

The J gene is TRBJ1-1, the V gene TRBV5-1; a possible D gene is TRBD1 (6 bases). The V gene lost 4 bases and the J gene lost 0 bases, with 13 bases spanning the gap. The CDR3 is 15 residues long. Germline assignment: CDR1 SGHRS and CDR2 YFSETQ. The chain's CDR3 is CASSTGTAMNTEAFF. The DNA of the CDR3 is TGCGCCAGCAGCACAGGGACGGCGATGAACACTGAAGCTTTCTTT.

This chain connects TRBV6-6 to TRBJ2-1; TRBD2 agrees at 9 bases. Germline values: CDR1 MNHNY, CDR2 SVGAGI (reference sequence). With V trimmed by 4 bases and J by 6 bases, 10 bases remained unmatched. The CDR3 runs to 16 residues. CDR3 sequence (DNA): TGTGCCAGCAGTTCTAGGGGCGGGGGGGCCCGCAATGAGCAGTTCTTC. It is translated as CASSSRGGGARNEQFF.

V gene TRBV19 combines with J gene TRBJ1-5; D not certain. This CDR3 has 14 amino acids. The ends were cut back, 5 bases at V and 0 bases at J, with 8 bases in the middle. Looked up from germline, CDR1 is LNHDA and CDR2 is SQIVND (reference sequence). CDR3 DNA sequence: TGTGCCAGTAGTTTTCGGGATAGCAATCAGCCCCAGCATTTT. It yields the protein CASSFRDSNQPQHF.

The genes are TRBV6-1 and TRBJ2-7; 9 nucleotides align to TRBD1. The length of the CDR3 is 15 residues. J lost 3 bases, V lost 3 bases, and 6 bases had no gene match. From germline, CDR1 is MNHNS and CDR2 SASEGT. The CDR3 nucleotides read TGTGCCAGCAGTGATCTAGGGACAGGGTACTACGAGCAGTACTTC. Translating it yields CASSDLGTGYYEQYF.

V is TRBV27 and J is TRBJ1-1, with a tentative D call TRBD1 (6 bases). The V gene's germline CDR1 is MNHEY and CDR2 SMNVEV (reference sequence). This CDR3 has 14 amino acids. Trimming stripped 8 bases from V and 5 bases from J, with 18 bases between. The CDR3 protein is CASSWGGEGTEAFF. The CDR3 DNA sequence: TGTGCCAGCTCCTGGGGGGGCGAGGGAACTGAAGCTTTCTTT.

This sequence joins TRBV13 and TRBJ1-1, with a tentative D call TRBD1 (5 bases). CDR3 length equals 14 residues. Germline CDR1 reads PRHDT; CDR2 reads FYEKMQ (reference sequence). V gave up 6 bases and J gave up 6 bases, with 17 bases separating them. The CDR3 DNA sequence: TGTGCCAGCAGTCCCCTTAAGGGGAGAGCTGAAGCTTTCTTT. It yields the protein CASSPLKGRAEAFF.

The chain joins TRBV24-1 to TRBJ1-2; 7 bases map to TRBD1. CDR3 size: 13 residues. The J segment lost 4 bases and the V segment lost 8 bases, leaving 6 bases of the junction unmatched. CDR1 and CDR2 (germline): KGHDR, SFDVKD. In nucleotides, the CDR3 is TGTGCCACCAAAAGGGGGCAGGGCTATGGCTACACCTTC. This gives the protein CATKRGQGYGYTF.

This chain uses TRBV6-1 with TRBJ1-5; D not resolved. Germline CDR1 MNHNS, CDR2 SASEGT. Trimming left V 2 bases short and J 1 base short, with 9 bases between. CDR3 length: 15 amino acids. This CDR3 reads CASSELDVSNQPQHF. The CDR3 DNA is TGTGCCAGCAGTGAACTCGACGTGAGCAATCAGCCCCAGCATTTT.

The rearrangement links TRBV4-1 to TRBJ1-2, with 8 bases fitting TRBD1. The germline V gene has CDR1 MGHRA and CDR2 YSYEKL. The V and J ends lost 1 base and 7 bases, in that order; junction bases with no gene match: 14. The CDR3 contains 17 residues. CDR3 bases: TGCGCCAGCAGCCAAGCCAGAGCCAGGGGGCAAGGGATTGGCTACACCTTC. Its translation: CASSQARARGQGIGYTF.

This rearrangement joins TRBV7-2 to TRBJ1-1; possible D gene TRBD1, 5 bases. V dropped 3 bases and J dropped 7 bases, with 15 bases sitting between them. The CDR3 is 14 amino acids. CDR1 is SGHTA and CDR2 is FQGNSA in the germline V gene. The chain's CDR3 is CASSLRGPRVEAFF. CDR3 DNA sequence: TGTGCCAGCAGCTTGAGGGGCCCCCGGGTTGAAGCTTTCTTT.

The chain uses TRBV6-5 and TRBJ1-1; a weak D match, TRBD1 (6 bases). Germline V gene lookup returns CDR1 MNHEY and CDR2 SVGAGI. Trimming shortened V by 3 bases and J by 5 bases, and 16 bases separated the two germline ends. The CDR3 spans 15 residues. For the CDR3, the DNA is TGTGCCAGCAGTTATGTCCCAGGGGTTGATACTGAAGCTTTCTTT. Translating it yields CASSYVPGVDTEAFF.

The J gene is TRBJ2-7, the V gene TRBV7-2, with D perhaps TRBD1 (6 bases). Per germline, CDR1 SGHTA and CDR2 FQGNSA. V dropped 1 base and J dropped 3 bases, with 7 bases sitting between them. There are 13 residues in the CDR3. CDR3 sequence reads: CASSLGRGYEQYF. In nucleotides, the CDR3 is TGTGCCAGCAGCTTAGGCAGGGGCTACGAGCAGTACTTC. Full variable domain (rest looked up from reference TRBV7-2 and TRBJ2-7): GAGVSQSPSNKVTEKGKDVELRCDPISGHTALYWYRQSLGQGLEFLIYFQGNSAPDKSGLPSDRFSAERTGGSVSTLTIQRTQQEDSAVYLCASSLGRGYEQYFGPGTRLTVT.